This note documents a single T cell receptor beta chain sequence. Its specificity is not known. Patients sequenced had flow cytometry evidence of CD8+CD57+ cell expansion. Genomic DNA, the template, was used for profiling of the TCR beta VDJ and CDR3. TCRdb ran MiXCR on the reads and lists one entry per CDR3 protein. The sample includes around 170,000 distinct CDR3 sequences, approximately 48% of them seen just once. These data belong to a study of CD8+CD57+ T cells in acquired aplastic anemia. Study-level background: Isolated CD4+ and CD8+ cells, once sorted, yielded DNA averaging roughly 3 ug.

Study-level findings and limits: Patients and controls shared twenty-nine CD8+ CDR3 sequences.

V lost 6 bases and J lost 2, with 11 bases in between. The V gene's germline CDR1 is SEHNR and CDR2 FQNEAQ (reference sequence). The CDR3 contains 13 residues. This TCR came from a human donor with aplastic anemia. The sample taken for sequencing was sorted CD4+, CD8+, or CD8+CD57+ T cells (not recorded which) from PBMCs. The rearrangement uses TRBV7-9 and TRBJ2-7; weak D call: TRBD1 (5 bases). DNA of the CDR3: TGTGCCAGCAGGTACGACAGCGCCTACGAGCAGTACTTC. Protein sequence: CASRYDSAYEQYF.